This is a list of T cell receptor beta chains from one sample in a study of CD8+ T cells in alopecia areata. Only in-frame clones appear in the TCRdb table, and some are missing; sequencing was by immunoSEQ multiplex PCR. The table includes roughly 170,000 clones, about 60% detected once. The source was CD8+ T cells sorted from blood, collected at week 24, from a patient treated with tofacitinib. The receptor source for this set is a human donor with alopecia areata. CDR3s include the opening cysteine and the closing phenylalanine or tryptophan.

V,J,CDR3
TRBV5-6,TRBJ1-3,CASSQGTPVSTIYF
TRBV25-1,TRBJ1-5,CASSAGGINQPQHF
TRBV19,TRBJ2-1,CASSILAGGAYNEQFF
TRBV5-1,TRBJ2-7,CASSTAGTALYEQYF
TRBV4-1,TRBJ1-6,CASRQQPLDGSPLHF
TRBV7-6,TRBJ2-1,CASSLVSGGTVNEQFF
TRBV7-9,TRBJ2-7,CASSLRQDYEQYF
TRBV30,TRBJ1-2,CAWSTPGTGLLYGYTF
TRBV13,TRBJ1-2,CASSPGSSNYGYTF
TRBV13,TRBJ2-5,CASSSGRNQETQYF
TRBV6-1,TRBJ1-1,CASPDGVNTEAFF
TRBV7-9,TRBJ1-1,CASSSRGWVTGKNTEAFF
TRBV25-1,TRBJ1-5,CASSATEGNQPQHF
TRBV2,TRBJ2-1,CASSSSSSGGKSYNEQFF
TRBV7-2,TRBJ1-2,CASSLAVNYGYTF
TRBV2,TRBJ1-2,CASSEVGNYGYTF
TRBV23-1,TRBJ2-5,CASSQRGEETQYF
TRBV5-1,TRBJ2-1,CASSPGTVYNEQFF
TRBV9,TRBJ2-7,CASSVGDPRDRASYEQYF
TRBV5-1,TRBJ1-1,CASSLRGVNTEAFF
TRBV6-5,TRBJ1-2,CASSPSGTDDGYTF
TRBV5-1,TRBJ1-2,CASSSSDRGGYEDGYTF
TRBV5-1,TRBJ2-1,CASSLARGEQFF
TRBV5-1,TRBJ2-5,CASSDWGTSGLETQYF
TRBV6-5,TRBJ2-7,CASTSNRNYEQYF
TRBV30,TRBJ2-1,CAWSVLRDEQFF
TRBV19,TRBJ1-1,CASSIPDREPNTEAFF
TRBV9,TRBJ1-1,CASSVGRQGSF